The present TCR beta chain was sequenced within a study of T cells in Graves' hyperthyroidism and ophthalmopathy. The sample holds many counts of this clonotype. Extraction of PBMCs used 7.5 to 10 ml of fresh peripheral blood. RNA transcripts were the template for amplifying TCR beta CDR3 regions. HTBI primers were used for first-round RT-PCR of the TCR CDR3. TCRdb re-called the multiplex PCR reads through MiXCR, storing one row per CDR3 protein. The repertoire holds hundreds of thousands of distinct CDR3 sequences, with about 15% as singletons. The sequence was collected from a woman aged 30 to 39 with Graves' hyperthyroidism that later progressed to Graves' ophthalmopathy. Input material: blood.

CDR3 loop: CASSFGQVYGYTF. CDR3 coding DNA: TGTGCCAGCAGTTTCGGACAGGTCTATGGCTACACCTTC. V usage is TRBV28 and J usage is TRBJ1-2; 7 bases are shared with TRBD1. This CDR3 comprises 13 residues. V trimming: 3 bases; J trimming: 4 bases; junction bases outside the gene matches: 2. CDR1 is MDHEN, CDR2 SYDVKM, per germline.